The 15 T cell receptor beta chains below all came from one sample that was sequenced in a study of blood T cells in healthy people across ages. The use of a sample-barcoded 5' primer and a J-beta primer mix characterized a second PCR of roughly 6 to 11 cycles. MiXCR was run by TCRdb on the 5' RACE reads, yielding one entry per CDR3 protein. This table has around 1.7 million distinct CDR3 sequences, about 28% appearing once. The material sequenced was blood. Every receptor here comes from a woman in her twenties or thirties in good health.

CDR3 protein: CASSLVSRSGTEAFF. CDR3 coding DNA: TGCGCCAGCAGCTTGGTTTCCCGGTCTGGCACTGAAGCTTTCTTT. The rearrangement joins TRBV5-1 to TRBJ1-1; D is ambiguous. Trimming stripped 0 bases from V and 4 bases from J, with 13 bases between. This CDR3 comprises 15 residues. Germline assignment: CDR1 SGHRS and CDR2 YFSETQ.

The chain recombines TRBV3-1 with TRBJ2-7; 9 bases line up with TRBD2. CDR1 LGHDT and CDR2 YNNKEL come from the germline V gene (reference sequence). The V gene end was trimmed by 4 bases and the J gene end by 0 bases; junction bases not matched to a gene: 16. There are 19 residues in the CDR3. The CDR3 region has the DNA TGTGCCAGCAGCCCCGCCGGGGGTTGGGCTAGCGGGGACTCCTACGAGCAGTACTTC. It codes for CASSPAGGWASGDSYEQYF.

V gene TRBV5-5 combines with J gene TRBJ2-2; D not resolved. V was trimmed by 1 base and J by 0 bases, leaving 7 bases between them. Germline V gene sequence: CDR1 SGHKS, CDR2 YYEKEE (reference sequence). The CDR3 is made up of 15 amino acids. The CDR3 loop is CASSLFGPNTGELFF. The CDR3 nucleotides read TGTGCCAGCAGCTTGTTCGGTCCGAACACCGGGGAGCTGTTTTTT.

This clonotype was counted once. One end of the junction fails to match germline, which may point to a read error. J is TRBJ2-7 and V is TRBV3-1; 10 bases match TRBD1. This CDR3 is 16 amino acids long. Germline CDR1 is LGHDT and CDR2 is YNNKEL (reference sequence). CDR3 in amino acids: CVSSRNLGQGLGEQYF. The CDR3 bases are TGTGTCAGCAGCCGGAACCTGGGACAGGGGTTAGGCGAGCAGTACTTC.

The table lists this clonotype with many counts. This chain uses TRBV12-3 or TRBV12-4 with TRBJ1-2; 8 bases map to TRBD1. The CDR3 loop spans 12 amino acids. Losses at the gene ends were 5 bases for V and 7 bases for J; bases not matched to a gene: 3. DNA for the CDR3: TGTGCCAGCAGTACGGACAGGGTTGGCTACACCTTC. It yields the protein CASSTDRVGYTF.

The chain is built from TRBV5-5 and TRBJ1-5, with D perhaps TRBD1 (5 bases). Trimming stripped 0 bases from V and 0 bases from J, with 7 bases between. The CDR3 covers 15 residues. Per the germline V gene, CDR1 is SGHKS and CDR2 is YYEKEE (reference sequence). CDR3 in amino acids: CASSLEGVSNQPQHF. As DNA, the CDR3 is TGTGCCAGCAGCTTGGAAGGGGTTAGCAATCAGCCCCAGCATTTT.

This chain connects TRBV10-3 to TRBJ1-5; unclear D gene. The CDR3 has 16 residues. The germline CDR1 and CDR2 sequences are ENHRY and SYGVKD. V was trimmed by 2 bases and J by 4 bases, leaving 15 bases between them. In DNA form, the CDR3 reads TGTGCCATCAGTGAGACCTTGGGCGCAGCAAATCAGCCCCAGCATTTT. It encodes CAISETLGAANQPQHF.

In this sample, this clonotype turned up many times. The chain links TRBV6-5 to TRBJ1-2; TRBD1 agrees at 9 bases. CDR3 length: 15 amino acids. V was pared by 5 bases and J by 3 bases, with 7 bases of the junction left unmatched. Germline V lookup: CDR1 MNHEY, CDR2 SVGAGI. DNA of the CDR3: TGTGCCAGCAGTCGAGGACAGGGGCTAGACTATGGCTACACCTTC. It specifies CASSRGQGLDYGYTF.

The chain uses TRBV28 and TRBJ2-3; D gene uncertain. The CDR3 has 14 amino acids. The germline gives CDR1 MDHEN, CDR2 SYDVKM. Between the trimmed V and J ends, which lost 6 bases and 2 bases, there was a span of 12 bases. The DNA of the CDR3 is TGTGCCAGCAGCCCCCCTATCTTCACAGATACGCAGTATTTT. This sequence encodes CASSPPIFTDTQYF.

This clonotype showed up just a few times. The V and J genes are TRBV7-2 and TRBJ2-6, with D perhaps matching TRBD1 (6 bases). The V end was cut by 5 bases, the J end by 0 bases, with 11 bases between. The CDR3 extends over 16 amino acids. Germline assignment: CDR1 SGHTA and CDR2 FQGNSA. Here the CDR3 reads CASSIRTVSGANVLTF. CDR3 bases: TGTGCCAGCAGCATACGGACAGTCTCTGGGGCCAACGTCCTGACTTTC.

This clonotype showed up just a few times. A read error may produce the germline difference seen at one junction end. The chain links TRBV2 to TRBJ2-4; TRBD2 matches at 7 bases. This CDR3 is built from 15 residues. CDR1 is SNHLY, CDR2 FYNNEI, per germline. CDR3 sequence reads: CTSSEDGIWGGIQYF. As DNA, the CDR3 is TGTACCAGCAGTGAAGACGGTATTTGGGGGGGCATTCAGTACTTC. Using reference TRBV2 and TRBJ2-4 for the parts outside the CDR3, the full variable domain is EPEVTQTPSHQVTQMGQEVILRCVPISNHLYFYWYRQILGQKVEFLVSFYNNEISEKSEIFDDQFSVERPDGSNFTLKIRSTKLEDSAMYFCTSSEDGIWGGIQYFGAGTRLSVL.

The CDR3 DNA reads TGTGCCAGCAGCCCCCCCGGGGACAGGCCCTCCTACGAGCAGTACTTC. This encodes CASSPPGDRPSYEQYF. V usage is TRBV14 and J usage is TRBJ2-7; TRBD1 matches at 8 bases. Germline CDR1 and CDR2: SGHDN and FVKESK. This CDR3 contains 16 residues. J was trimmed by 0 bases and V by 4 bases; bases with no gene match: 8.

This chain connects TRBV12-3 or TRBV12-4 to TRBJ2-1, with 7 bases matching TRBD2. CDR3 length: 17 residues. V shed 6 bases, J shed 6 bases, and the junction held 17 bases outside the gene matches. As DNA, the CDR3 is TGTGCCAGCAGCCTAAATCGGGGGGAGGGCCTCCCCAATGAGCAGTTCTTC. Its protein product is CASSLNRGEGLPNEQFF.

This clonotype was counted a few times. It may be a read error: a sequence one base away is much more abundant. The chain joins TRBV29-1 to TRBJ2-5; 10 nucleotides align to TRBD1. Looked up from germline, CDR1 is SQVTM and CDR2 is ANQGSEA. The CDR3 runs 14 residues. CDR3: CSVEGGTGDYEQYF. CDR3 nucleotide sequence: TGCAGCGTGGAAGGAGGGACAGGGGATTATGAGCAGTACTTC.

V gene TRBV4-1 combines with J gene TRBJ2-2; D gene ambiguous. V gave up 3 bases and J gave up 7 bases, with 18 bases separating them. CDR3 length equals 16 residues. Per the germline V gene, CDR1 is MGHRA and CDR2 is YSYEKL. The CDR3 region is CASSQTANNKIGELFF. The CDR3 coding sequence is TGCGCCAGCAGCCAGACGGCGAACAATAAGATCGGGGAGCTGTTTTTT.